These 5 T cell receptor beta chains originate from one sample sequenced in a study of blood T cell repertoires in COVID-19. Measured with immunoSEQ multiplex PCR; TCRdb has only the in-frame clones, and not every one. The table includes 200,000 to 300,000 clones, about 86% detected once. Sequenced: PBMCs or T cells enriched from blood (not recorded which). The receptors derive from a woman in her 40s with acute COVID-19.

The J gene is TRBJ2-1, the V gene TRBV14; maybe TRBD1 (6 bases). V was shortened by 1 base and J by 1 base, with 8 bases between the two germline ends. The CDR3 contains 15 residues. Germline assignment: CDR1 SGHDN and CDR2 FVKESK. The chain's CDR3 is CASSQVGGSYNEQFF. The CDR3 nucleotides read TGTGCCAGCAGCCAAGTAGGGGGATCCTACAATGAGCAGTTCTTC.

The J gene is TRBJ2-7, the V gene TRBV19; weak D call: TRBD2 (6 bases). There are 14 residues in the CDR3. V was shortened by 2 bases and J by 2 bases, with 10 bases between the two germline ends. Germline V gene sequence: CDR1 LNHDA, CDR2 SQIVND (reference sequence). Here the CDR3 DNA reads TGTGCCAGTAGTATAAGGGCGGGAACCTACGAGCAGTACTTC. The encoded protein is CASSIRAGTYEQYF.

V usage is TRBV18 and J usage is TRBJ1-2; D perhaps matches TRBD1 (6 bases). Germline V CDR1 and CDR2: KGHSH, LQKENI. V dropped 6 bases and J dropped 8 bases, with 25 bases sitting between them. The CDR3 runs to 16 residues. As DNA, the CDR3 is TGTGCCAGCTCCCCGTCCTCCGCAGACAGGTTGAAGGGCTACACCTTC. This gives the protein CASSPSSADRLKGYTF. The entire variable domain, with the rest obtained from reference TRBV18 and TRBJ1-2, is as follows: NAGVMQNPRHLVRRRGQEARLRCSPMKGHSHVYWYRQLPEEGLKFMVYLQKENIIDESGMPKERFSAEFPKEGPSILRIQQVVRGDSAAYFCASSPSSADRLKGYTFGSGTRLTVV.

The CDR3 DNA is TGTGCCAGTAGATACGGACAGGGCTACGAGCAGTACTTC. Protein: CASRYGQGYEQYF. The V call is TRBV19, the J call TRBJ2-7; 8 nucleotides match TRBD1. J lost 3 bases, V lost 6 bases, and 4 bases had no gene match. CDR3 size: 13 residues. Per the germline V gene, CDR1 is LNHDA and CDR2 is SQIVND (reference sequence).

This clone was observed once. The chain couples TRBV19 to TRBJ1-5, with D maybe TRBD1 (5 bases). The germline CDR1 and CDR2 sequences are LNHDA and SQIVND (reference sequence). The V gene lost 6 bases and the J gene lost 6 bases, with 12 bases spanning the gap. The CDR3 has 13 amino acids. The DNA of the CDR3 is TGTGCCAGTAGGACCATGGGGGGTCAGCCCCAGCATTTT. Translation: CASRTMGGQPQHF.